Each of the 11 T cell receptor beta chains below was sequenced from the same sample in a study of blood T cell repertoires in COVID-19. Profiling relied on immunoSEQ multiplex PCR, and the TCRdb table lists in-frame clones only, not all of them. The table shows 300,000 to 400,000 clones, with around nine tenths occurring only once. Material: PBMCs or T cells enriched from blood (not recorded which). All receptors derive from a woman in her thirties who had been exposed to COVID-19.

The J gene is TRBJ2-7, the V gene TRBV2, with 8 bases that match TRBD1. J lost 3 bases, V lost 6 bases, and 7 bases had no gene match. The CDR3 loop spans 14 amino acids. CDR1 is SNHLY and CDR2 is FYNNEI in the germline V gene. CDR3 in DNA: TGTGCCAGCAGCGCCGGACAGGGCCTCTACGAGCAGTACTTC. Encoded protein: CASSAGQGLYEQYF. Combining the CDR3 with reference TRBV2 and TRBJ2-7 gives the whole variable domain EPEVTQTPSHQVTQMGQEVILRCVPISNHLYFYWYRQILGQKVEFLVSFYNNEISEKSEIFDDQFSVERPDGSNFTLKIRSTKLEDSAMYFCASSAGQGLYEQYFGPGTRLTVT.

The chain uses TRBV4-1 and TRBJ1-1, with a possible D match to TRBD1 (5 bases). The ends were cut back, 1 base at V and 6 bases at J, with 21 bases in the middle. The CDR3 spans 17 residues. Germline V gene data show CDR1 as MGHRA and CDR2 as YSYEKL. CDR3 nucleotides: TGCGCCAGCAGCCAAGGGTTTAGGGGTGCTGAGTGGGCTGAAGCTTTCTTT. Translating gives CASSQGFRGAEWAEAFF.

The chain employs TRBV13 and TRBJ1-3; tentative D call: TRBD1 (6 bases). Germline V CDR1 and CDR2: PRHDT, FYEKMQ (reference sequence). The CDR3 has 15 residues. The V end lost 4 bases, the J end lost 4 bases, and 14 bases lay between the germline ends. In DNA form, the CDR3 reads TGTGCCAGCAGCTCAACAGGGTTTTGGGGAAACACCATATATTTT. It is translated as CASSSTGFWGNTIYF.

V is TRBV4-1 and J is TRBJ2-6; D is perhaps TRBD2 (6 bases). Trimming removed 0 bases from V and 0 bases from J, with 9 bases in between. The CDR3 has 17 residues. CDR1 and CDR2 (germline): MGHRA, YSYEKL. CDR3 amino acids: CASSQDAGGSGANVLTF. CDR3 in DNA: TGCGCCAGCAGCCAAGATGCCGGGGGCTCTGGGGCCAACGTCCTGACTTTC.

This sequence joins TRBV19 and TRBJ1-5; 10 bases are shared with TRBD1. The trim removed 8 bases at V and 6 bases at J, leaving 7 bases unmatched. Germline V gene sequence: CDR1 LNHDA, CDR2 SQIVND (reference sequence). The CDR3 has 14 amino acids. CDR3 in amino acids: CASEMTGGGQPQHF. Here the CDR3 DNA reads TGTGCCAGTGAGATGACAGGGGGCGGTCAGCCCCAGCATTTT.

The rearrangement links TRBV5-1 to TRBJ1-2; possibly TRBD1 for D (5 bases). CDR1 and CDR2 from the germline V gene are SGHRS and YFSETQ. The CDR3 runs to 17 residues. Between the trimmed V and J ends, which lost 1 base and 4 bases, there was a span of 20 bases. CDR3 amino acids: CASSLTGRNIESYGYTF. DNA of the CDR3: TGCGCCAGCAGCTTGACAGGCCGCAATATCGAAAGCTATGGCTACACCTTC. Variable domain in full (rest from reference TRBV5-1 and TRBJ1-2): KAGVTQTPRYLIKTRGQQVTLSCSPISGHRSVSWYQQTPGQGLQFLFEYFSETQRNKGNFPGRFSGRQFSNSRSEMNVSTLELGDSALYLCASSLTGRNIESYGYTFGSGTRLTVV.

V gene TRBV24-1 combines with J gene TRBJ1-1, with 9 bases lining up with TRBD1. Per the germline V gene, CDR1 is KGHDR and CDR2 is SFDVKD. V lost 4 bases to trimming and J lost 5 bases; unmatched junction nucleotides: 7. The CDR3 loop spans 15 amino acids. The CDR3 DNA sequence: TGTGCCACCAGTGACACAGGGGGCGCTAGAACTGAAGCTTTCTTT. Its protein product is CATSDTGGARTEAFF.

V usage is TRBV19 and J usage is TRBJ1-5; D is unresolved. With 5 bases removed from V and 3 bases from J, the gap between germline ends came to 17 bases. Germline V gene lookup returns CDR1 LNHDA and CDR2 SQIVND (reference sequence). There are 16 residues in the CDR3. The CDR3 region is CASSDPRGVDNQPQHF. The CDR3 DNA is TGTGCCAGTAGTGATCCACGGGGAGTAGACAATCAGCCCCAGCATTTT.

This chain joins TRBV15 and TRBJ2-7, with D possibly TRBD2 on 5 matching bases. The V gene's germline CDR1 is LNHNV and CDR2 YYDKDF (reference sequence). The CDR3 sequence is 15 residues long. Trimming shortened V by 3 bases and J by 3 bases, and 15 bases separated the two germline ends. The CDR3 loop reads CATSRGRGLIYEQYF. CDR3 nucleotide sequence: TGTGCCACCAGCAGGGGCAGAGGACTGATCTACGAGCAGTACTTC.

The chain is built from TRBV2 and TRBJ1-5, with D perhaps TRBD1 (5 bases). Germline V gene sequence: CDR1 SNHLY, CDR2 FYNNEI. The CDR3 sequence is 15 residues long. V lost 5 bases and J 1 base, leaving 12 bases between the germline ends. The CDR3 sequence: CASSSGLGSNQPQHF. In DNA, the CDR3 is TGTGCCAGCAGTTCGGGACTAGGGAGCAATCAGCCCCAGCATTTT.

This clone was found a few times. The gene calls are TRBV27 and TRBJ2-6; D might be TRBD2 (6 bases). Germline assignment: CDR1 MNHEY and CDR2 SMNVEV (reference sequence). V was pared by 1 base and J by 4 bases, with 17 bases between. This CDR3 contains 18 residues. CDR3 protein: CASSLFRRGRAGANVLTF. DNA for the CDR3: TGTGCCAGCAGTTTATTTCGGCGGGGTCGGGCCGGGGCCAACGTCCTGACTTTC.